A single sample is the source of the 8 T cell receptor beta chains below, sequenced in a study of OX40 agonist ivuxolimab in advanced cancers. Assay: immunoSEQ multiplex PCR; the TCRdb copy retains only in-frame clones and omits some. The sample consists of approximately 81,000 clones, over 75% of them appearing once. Sequenced material: CD4+ or CD8+ T cells sorted from blood, taken in a trial of the OX40 agonist ivuxolimab. Receptor source: an adult with an advanced solid tumor such as melanoma, head and neck, liver or kidney cancer.

The J gene is TRBJ2-7, the V gene TRBV5-4; TRBD1 might be the D (5 bases). V gave up 0 bases and J gave up 2 bases, with 12 bases separating them. In germline, CDR1 is SGHNT, CDR2 YYREEE (reference sequence). The CDR3 sequence is 15 residues long. The CDR3 DNA reads as TGTGCCAGCAGCTTGGGTCCAGGGATGACCTACGAGCAGTACTTC. Translation gives CASSLGPGMTYEQYF.

The chain recombines TRBV2 with TRBJ1-6; D is possibly TRBD1 (5 bases). V lost 9 bases to trimming and J lost 10 bases, with 22 bases between them. Germline V lookup: CDR1 SNHLY, CDR2 FYNNEI. This CDR3 has 15 residues. The CDR3 is CASSARDLSDSPLHF. CDR3 bases: TGTGCCAGTTCGGCCCGGGACCTATCGGACTCACCCCTCCACTTT.

The V and J genes are TRBV7-6 and TRBJ2-1; no firm D call. This CDR3 region has 12 residues. Germline V CDR1 and CDR2: SGHVS, FNYEAQ. With 5 bases removed from V and 5 bases from J, the gap between germline ends came to 7 bases. In DNA form, the CDR3 reads TGTGCCAGCAGCAAACGGAACAATGAGCAGTTCTTC. Translating gives CASSKRNNEQFF.

At least ten counts were recorded for this clone. The rearrangement links TRBV7-9 to TRBJ2-5; possibly TRBD1 for D (5 bases). CDR3 size: 14 residues. V was trimmed by 2 bases and J by 1 base, leaving 8 bases between them. Germline values: CDR1 SEHNR, CDR2 FQNEAQ (reference sequence). The CDR3: CASSLQGVQETQYF. The CDR3, as DNA: TGTGCCAGCAGCTTACAAGGGGTCCAAGAGACCCAGTACTTC.

V usage is TRBV5-1 and J usage is TRBJ1-1; D is ambiguous. V dropped 0 bases and J dropped 4 bases, with 10 bases sitting between them. This CDR3 is 14 amino acids long. Germline V gene lookup returns CDR1 SGHRS and CDR2 YFSETQ. The CDR3 loop reads CASSLGPSFTEAFF. The CDR3 region has the DNA TGCGCCAGCAGCTTGGGGCCCAGCTTCACTGAAGCTTTCTTT.

The chain uses TRBV11-3 and TRBJ2-7; 9 bases line up with TRBD1. Germline trimming cut 1 base from V and 4 bases from J; bases unmatched to any gene: 5. The length of the CDR3 is 15 residues. CDR1 is SGHNT and CDR2 is YENEEA in the germline V gene. The CDR3 sequence: CASSLGGTGRYEQYF. The CDR3 DNA reads TGTGCCAGCAGCTTAGGCGGGACAGGGAGGTACGAGCAGTACTTC.

V gene TRBV19 combines with J gene TRBJ2-3; D gene ambiguous. Germline values: CDR1 LNHDA, CDR2 SQIVND (reference sequence). Between the trimmed V and J ends, which lost 3 bases and 1 base, there was a span of 17 bases. The CDR3 is 17 amino acids. CDR3 loop: CASSINAPLFRTDTQYF. Written as DNA, the CDR3 is TGTGCCAGTAGTATCAACGCGCCCCTCTTCCGCACAGATACGCAGTATTTT. The complete variable domain, with remaining parts taken from reference TRBV19 and TRBJ2-3, reads DGGITQSPKYLFRKEGQNVTLSCEQNLNHDAMYWYRQDPGQGLRLIYYSQIVNDFQKGDIAEGYSVSREKKESFPLTVTSAQKNPTAFYLCASSINAPLFRTDTQYFGPGTRLTVL.

This sequence joins TRBV19 and TRBJ2-1; perhaps TRBD2 as D (7 bases). V lost 4 bases and J 8 bases, leaving 12 bases between the germline ends. Germline-derived CDR1 and CDR2 are LNHDA and SQIVND (reference sequence). This CDR3 contains 13 residues. The chain's CDR3 is CASSTRGGDEQFF. CDR3 nucleotide sequence: TGTGCCAGTAGTACTAGGGGGGGGGATGAGCAGTTCTTC.